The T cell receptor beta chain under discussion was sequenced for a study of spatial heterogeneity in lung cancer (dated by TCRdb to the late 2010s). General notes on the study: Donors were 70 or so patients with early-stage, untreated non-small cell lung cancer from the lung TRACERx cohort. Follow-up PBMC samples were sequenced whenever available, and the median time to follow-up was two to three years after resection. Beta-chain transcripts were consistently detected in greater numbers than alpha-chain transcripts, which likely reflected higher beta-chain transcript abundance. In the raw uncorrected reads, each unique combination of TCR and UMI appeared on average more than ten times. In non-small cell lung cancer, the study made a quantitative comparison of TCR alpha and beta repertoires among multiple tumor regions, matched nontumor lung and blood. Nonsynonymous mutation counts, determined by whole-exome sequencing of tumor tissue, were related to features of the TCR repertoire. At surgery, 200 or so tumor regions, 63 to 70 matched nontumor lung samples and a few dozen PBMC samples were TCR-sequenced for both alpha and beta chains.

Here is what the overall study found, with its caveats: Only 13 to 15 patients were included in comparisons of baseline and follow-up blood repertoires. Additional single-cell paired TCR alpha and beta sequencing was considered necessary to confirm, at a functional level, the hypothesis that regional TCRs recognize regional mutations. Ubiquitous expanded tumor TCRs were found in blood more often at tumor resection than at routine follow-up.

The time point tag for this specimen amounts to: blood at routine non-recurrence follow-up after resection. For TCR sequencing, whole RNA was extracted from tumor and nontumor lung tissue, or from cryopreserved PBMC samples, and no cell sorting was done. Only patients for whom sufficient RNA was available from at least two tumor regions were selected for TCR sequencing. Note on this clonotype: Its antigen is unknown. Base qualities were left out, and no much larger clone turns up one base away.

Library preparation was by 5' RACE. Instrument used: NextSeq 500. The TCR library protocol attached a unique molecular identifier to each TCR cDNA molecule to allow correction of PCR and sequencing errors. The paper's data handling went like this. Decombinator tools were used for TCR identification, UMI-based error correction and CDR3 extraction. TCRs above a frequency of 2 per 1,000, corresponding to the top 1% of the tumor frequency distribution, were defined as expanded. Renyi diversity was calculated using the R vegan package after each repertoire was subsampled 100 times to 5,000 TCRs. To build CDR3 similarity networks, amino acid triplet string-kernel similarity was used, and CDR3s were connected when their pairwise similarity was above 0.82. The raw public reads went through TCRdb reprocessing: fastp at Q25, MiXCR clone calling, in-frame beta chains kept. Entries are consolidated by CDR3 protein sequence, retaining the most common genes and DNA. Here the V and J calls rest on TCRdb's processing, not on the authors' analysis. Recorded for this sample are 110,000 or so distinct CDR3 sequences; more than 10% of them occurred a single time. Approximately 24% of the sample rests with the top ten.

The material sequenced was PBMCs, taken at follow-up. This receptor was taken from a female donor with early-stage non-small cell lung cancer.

The nucleotide sequence reads TGTGCCAGCAGCGAAGGGACTAGCGGGAGCTTCGATGAGCAGTTCTTC. Translation gives CASSEGTSGSFDEQFF. The V and J genes are TRBV9 and TRBJ2-1; TRBD2 matches 14 bases in the middle. The germline V gene yields SGDLS for CDR1 and YYNGEE for CDR2. Reading from cysteine to phenylalanine, the CDR3 counts 16 amino acids. Only the CDR3 region is kept as DNA, spanning 48 bases read in frame from base 1. Trimming removed 3 bases from V and 8 bases from J; the gene matches leave 7 bases unexplained.